Presented here are 19 T cell receptor beta chains from one specimen sequenced in a study of CD8 T cells in ankylosing spondylitis. Antigens of these TCRs are unknown. TCRdb independently ran MiXCR on the 5' RACE reads; one entry per CDR3 protein. The sample includes about 480,000 distinct CDR3 sequences, 17% of them seen just once. Study-wide findings and caveats: A TCR beta motif of several highly homologous variants seemed to mark ankylosing spondylitis blood.

What was sequenced was blood, either unsorted or a sorted T cell fraction (not recorded which). These TCRs come from a male donor with ankylosing spondylitis.

This clonotype occurred a few times. This chain connects TRBV9 to TRBJ2-1, with D hard to call. V was shortened by 0 bases and J by 7 bases, with 17 bases between the two germline ends. The CDR3 sequence is 16 residues long. Germline CDR1 SGDLS, CDR2 YYNGEE. This CDR3 is CASSVVGKTSMNEQFF. In nucleotides, the CDR3 is TGTGCCAGCAGCGTAGTTGGAAAAACCAGTATGAATGAGCAGTTCTTC.

This chain connects TRBV12-5 to TRBJ1-1; TRBD1 is a possible D gene (5 bases). Per the germline V gene, CDR1 is LGHNT and CDR2 is FRNRAP. Trimming took off 6 bases at V and 3 bases at J, with 11 bases between the two ends. This CDR3 comprises 13 residues. The CDR3 nucleotides are TGTGCTAGTGGCCGGGACGGTTACACTGAAGCTTTCTTT. The encoded protein is CASGRDGYTEAFF.

This chain connects TRBV4-1 to TRBJ1-5, with 11 bases lining up with TRBD1. Per germline, CDR1 MGHRA and CDR2 YSYEKL. This CDR3 has 15 amino acids. The V and J ends lost 1 base and 6 bases, in that order; junction bases with no gene match: 2. CDR3 DNA sequence: TGCGCCAGCAGCCAAGGGGACAGGGGGATTCAGCCCCAGCATTTT. Protein: CASSQGDRGIQPQHF.

The V gene is TRBV5-1, the J gene TRBJ2-1; the D gene is possibly TRBD2 (5 bases). This CDR3 is 14 amino acids long. V gave up 6 bases and J gave up 8 bases, with 18 bases separating them. CDR1 and CDR2 (germline): SGHRS, YFSETQ. The CDR3: CASKRGPSLDEQFF. DNA for the CDR3: TGCGCCAGCAAACGAGGGCCTTCATTAGATGAGCAGTTCTTC.

In this sample, this clonotype turned up a few times. The chain carries TRBV20-1 and TRBJ2-5, with D perhaps TRBD1 (6 bases). The germline V gene has CDR1 DFQATT and CDR2 SNEGSKA (reference sequence). V was clipped by 2 bases and J by 1 base, with 11 bases between them. CDR3 size: 14 residues. CDR3 sequence (DNA): TGCAGTGCTAGAAGGGGGTACTCCCAAGAGACCCAGTACTTC. Protein: CSARRGYSQETQYF.

J is TRBJ2-3 and V is TRBV4-2; no clear D gene. The length of the CDR3 is 17 residues. The germline V and J ends were trimmed by 4 bases and 0 bases, with 17 bases remaining between them. CDR1 is LGHNA, CDR2 YNFKEQ, per germline. The CDR3 DNA reads TGTGCCAGCAGCCGATCTACTACCGGGTCTAGCACAGATACGCAGTATTTT. Translation: CASSRSTTGSSTDTQYF.

This clonotype was observed a handful of times. The chain recombines TRBV2 with TRBJ1-1; the D gene is possibly TRBD1 (5 bases). Germline lookup yields CDR1 SNHLY and CDR2 FYNNEI. The ends were cut back, 2 bases at V and 1 base at J, with 11 bases in the middle. CDR3 length: 15 amino acids. CDR3: CASSEFRGTNTEAFF. Here the CDR3 DNA reads TGTGCCAGCAGTGAATTCCGGGGCACGAACACTGAAGCTTTCTTT.

This clonotype showed up just a few times. The chain employs TRBV20-1 and TRBJ2-5; D not resolved. CDR1 DFQATT and CDR2 SNEGSKA come from the germline V gene (reference sequence). The CDR3 has 12 amino acids. The V end lost 6 bases, the J end lost 3 bases, and 11 bases lay between the germline ends. The CDR3 DNA follows: TGCAGTGCCACCGATTTAAAAGAGACCCAGTACTTC. As protein: CSATDLKETQYF.

V gene TRBV10-3 combines with J gene TRBJ2-5, with D maybe TRBD2 (5 bases). CDR1 and CDR2 (germline): ENHRY, SYGVKD. There are 14 residues in the CDR3. Trimming stripped 4 bases from V and 4 bases from J, with 13 bases between. The chain's CDR3 is CAISASSGRETQYF. In nucleotides, the CDR3 is TGTGCCATCAGTGCTAGCTCTGGGAGAGAGACCCAGTACTTC.

This clonotype has just a few counts. The chain couples TRBV12-3 or TRBV12-4 to TRBJ2-3; D possibly corresponds to TRBD1 (6 bases). Between the trimmed V and J ends, which lost 11 bases and 3 bases, there was a span of 15 bases. This CDR3 has 13 residues. The DNA for the CDR3 is TGTGCCGTAGGTAAAGGGGGAACAGATACGCAGTATTTT. Translated: CAVGKGGTDTQYF.

This clonotype showed up just a few times. The V and J genes are TRBV18 and TRBJ2-3; perhaps D is TRBD1 or TRBD2 (6 bases each). The V gene's germline CDR1 is KGHSH and CDR2 LQKENI. The CDR3 is made up of 16 amino acids. Trimming took 3 bases from V and 2 from J, leaving 15 bases between them. DNA of the CDR3: TGTGCCAGCTCACCTGCCGGGGGCAGAGACACAGATACGCAGTATTTT. Translation gives CASSPAGGRDTDTQYF.

J is TRBJ2-5 and V is TRBV24-1; 11 bases agree with TRBD2. With 3 bases clipped from V and 0 bases from J, the junction kept 5 bases outside the gene matches. Germline V gene data show CDR1 as KGHDR and CDR2 as SFDVKD. The CDR3 runs to 17 residues. For the CDR3, the DNA is TGTGCCACCAGTGATGGGACTAGCGGACCGTACCAAGAGACCCAGTACTTC. It codes for CATSDGTSGPYQETQYF.

On this clonotype itself: Compared with germline, one end of the junction differs, possibly owing to a read error. V gene TRBV19 combines with J gene TRBJ2-7, with 7 positions matching TRBD1. Germline CDR1 LNHDA, CDR2 SQIVND (reference sequence). The CDR3 has 14 residues. CDR3 nucleotide sequence: TGTGCCAGTAGCAACATGGGACAGATCTACGAGCAGTATTTC. Translation gives CASSNMGQIYEQYF.

The rearrangement joins TRBV5-1 to TRBJ1-3; weak D call: TRBD1 (6 bases). This CDR3 spans 16 amino acids. CDR1 is SGHRS, CDR2 YFSETQ, per germline. V gave up 2 bases and J gave up 0 bases, with 12 bases separating them. CDR3 nucleotides: TGCGCCAGCAGCTTAACCACAGGGTACTCTGGAAACACCATATATTTT. Translation: CASSLTTGYSGNTIYF.

This clonotype has just a few counts. V and J are TRBV5-1 and TRBJ1-6; possible D gene TRBD1, 5 bases. With 0 bases removed from V and 2 bases from J, the gap between germline ends came to 6 bases. This CDR3 has 15 residues. Germline V gene lookup returns CDR1 SGHRS and CDR2 YFSETQ. The CDR3 loop reads CASSLETAYNSPLHF. Here the CDR3 DNA reads TGCGCCAGCAGCTTGGAGACAGCCTATAATTCACCCCTCCACTTT.

Ten or more counts support this clonotype. The chain uses TRBV29-1 and TRBJ2-6; D unclear. This CDR3 contains 16 residues. Germline CDR1 and CDR2: SQVTM and ANQGSEA. Deletions cut 1 base from V and 0 bases from J, with 10 bases between. The CDR3: CSVEGKGSSGANVLTF. In nucleotides, the CDR3 is TGCAGCGTTGAAGGTAAAGGGTCCTCTGGGGCCAACGTCCTGACTTTC.

This clonotype was seen at least ten times. This sequence joins TRBV28 and TRBJ2-1; 9 nucleotides line up with TRBD1. CDR3 length: 15 residues. V lost 5 bases to trimming and J lost 8 bases; unmatched junction nucleotides: 10. CDR1 MDHEN and CDR2 SYDVKM come from the germline V gene. The CDR3 protein is CASSGNRGRVDEQFF. CDR3 bases: TGTGCCAGCAGTGGAAACAGGGGGCGAGTCGATGAGCAGTTCTTC.

There are a few counts of this clonotype. The chain employs TRBV4-1 and TRBJ1-1; no clear D gene. Trimming took 2 bases from V and 11 from J, leaving 12 bases between them. The V gene's germline CDR1 is MGHRA and CDR2 YSYEKL. CDR3 size: 12 residues. The CDR3 sequence is CASSQTFNAAFF. The CDR3 nucleotides are TGCGCCAGCAGCCAAACGTTTAACGCGGCTTTCTTT.

This clonotype was counted a few times. The V call is TRBV9, the J call TRBJ2-5; 8 nucleotides line up with TRBD1. This CDR3 is built from 14 residues. J lost 2 bases, V lost 2 bases, and 2 bases had no gene match. Germline V gives CDR1 SGDLS, CDR2 YYNGEE. The CDR3 DNA reads TGTGCCAGCAGCGTCCAGGGGGCGCAAGAGACCCAGTACTTC. Protein: CASSVQGAQETQYF. The full variable domain, its missing parts supplied by reference TRBV9 and TRBJ2-5, is DSGVTQTPKHLITATGQRVTLRCSPRSGDLSVYWYQQSLDQGLQFLIQYYNGEERAKGNILERFSAQQFPDLHSELNLSSLELGDSALYFCASSVQGAQETQYFGPGTRLLVL.